The present entry profiles one T cell receptor (beta chain) with its context. This CDR3 comprises 14 residues. Germline trimming cut 4 bases from V and 9 bases from J; bases unmatched to any gene: 10. CDR1 and CDR2 (germline): SGDLS, YYNGEE. These data come from a study of shared clonotypes between healthy human individuals. Data came from immunoSEQ multiplex PCR; TCRdb stores just in-frame clones and leaves some out. The profile shows 600,000 to 800,000 clones, roughly two thirds of them singletons. The sequence derives from a woman between 25 and 40 years old in good health. The material sequenced was memory CD4+ T cells sorted from blood. As for subset: CD45RA-negative fraction. The chain combines TRBV9 with TRBJ2-1; 7 positions match TRBD1. The CDR3, as DNA: TGTGCCAGCAGCCAAATGGCGTCAGGGGGTGAGCAGTTCTTC. Amino acids: CASSQMASGGEQFF.